This is a list of T cell receptor beta chains from one sample in a study of T cells and copy number aberrations in small-cell lung cancer. Libraries were prepared by immunoSEQ multiplex PCR; TCRdb keeps only in-frame clonotypes and omits some of them. The sample holds roughly 1,200 clones; around 81% are singletons and the top ten take around 5.2%. Source material: tumor tissue. These receptors originate from a woman between 45 and 65 years old with small cell lung cancer. CDR3s include the opening cysteine and the closing phenylalanine or tryptophan. D genes are given only for firm matches. Not every row has a clone size; where given, it reads once, few, many or a size class.

d_call: .
j_call: TRBJ1-1
v_call: TRBV5-6
clone_size: .
cdr3_aa: CASSTQGPGGTEAFF
cdr3_nt: TGTGCCAGCAGCACACAGGGACCCGGTGGAACTGAAGCTTTCTTT

d_call: .
j_call: TRBJ2-7
v_call: TRBV6-6
clone_size: .
cdr3_aa: CASSYSRIPYEQYF
cdr3_nt: TGTGCCAGCAGTTACTCACGGATACCATACGAGCAGTACTTC

d_call: .
j_call: TRBJ2-7
v_call: TRBV4-3
clone_size: .
cdr3_aa: CASSQEQAYEQYF
cdr3_nt: TGCGCCAGCAGCCAAGAACAGGCGTACGAGCAGTACTTC

d_call: .
j_call: TRBJ2-5
v_call: TRBV29-1
clone_size: .
cdr3_aa: CSHGPGGVEETQYF
cdr3_nt: TGCAGCCATGGCCCGGGCGGCGTCGAGGAGACCCAGTACTTC

d_call: .
j_call: TRBJ2-3
v_call: TRBV7-2
clone_size: .
cdr3_aa: CASSLAWQTITDTQYF
cdr3_nt: TGTGCCAGCAGCTTAGCGTGGCAAACCATCACAGATACGCAGTATTTT

d_call: TRBD2
j_call: TRBJ2-1
v_call: TRBV28
clone_size: .
cdr3_aa: CASSLLAGVLHEQFF
cdr3_nt: TGTGCCAGCAGTCTACTAGCGGGAGTTCTGCATGAGCAGTTCTTC

d_call: TRBD2
j_call: TRBJ2-7
v_call: TRBV30
clone_size: .
cdr3_aa: CAWSRLAGESEQYF
cdr3_nt: TGTGCCTGGAGTAGACTAGCGGGAGAGTCCGAGCAGTACTTC

d_call: .
j_call: TRBJ2-3
v_call: TRBV7-8
clone_size: .
cdr3_aa: CASSLGVVGASTDTQYF
cdr3_nt: TGTGCCAGCAGCTTAGGGGTCGTCGGAGCTAGCACAGATACGCAGTATTTT

d_call: .
j_call: TRBJ1-1
v_call: TRBV30
clone_size: .
cdr3_aa: CAWSIQGNTEAFF
cdr3_nt: TGTGCCTGGAGTATACAGGGGAACACTGAAGCTTTCTTT

d_call: .
j_call: TRBJ2-7
v_call: TRBV4-2
clone_size: .
cdr3_aa: CASSLYLQDTFYEQYF
cdr3_nt: TGTGCCAGCAGCCTCTATCTACAGGACACCTTCTACGAGCAGTACTTC

d_call: .
j_call: TRBJ2-5
v_call: TRBV9
clone_size: .
cdr3_aa: CASSVGVAGGNRETQYF
cdr3_nt: TGTGCCAGCAGCGTCGGTGTGGCAGGTGGGAACCGAGAGACCCAGTACTTC

d_call: .
j_call: TRBJ2-7
v_call: TRBV29-1
clone_size: few
cdr3_aa: CSVGEGRGSPYEQYF
cdr3_nt: TGCAGCGTTGGAGAGGGCAGGGGTTCCCCCTACGAGCAGTACTTC

d_call: .
j_call: TRBJ1-2
v_call: TRBV20-1
clone_size: few
cdr3_aa: CSAGGNYGYTF
cdr3_nt: TGCAGTGCGGGGGGGAACTATGGCTACACCTTC

d_call: .
j_call: TRBJ2-5
v_call: TRBV7-3
clone_size: .
cdr3_aa: CASSNGETQYF
cdr3_nt: TGTGCCAGCAGTAACGGGGAGACCCAGTACTTC

d_call: .
j_call: TRBJ2-7
v_call: TRBV5-3
clone_size: .
cdr3_aa: CARSSKPPEGFTPYEQYF
cdr3_nt: TGTGCCAGAAGCTCGAAACCCCCAGAGGGGTTTACCCCCTACGAGCAGTACTTC